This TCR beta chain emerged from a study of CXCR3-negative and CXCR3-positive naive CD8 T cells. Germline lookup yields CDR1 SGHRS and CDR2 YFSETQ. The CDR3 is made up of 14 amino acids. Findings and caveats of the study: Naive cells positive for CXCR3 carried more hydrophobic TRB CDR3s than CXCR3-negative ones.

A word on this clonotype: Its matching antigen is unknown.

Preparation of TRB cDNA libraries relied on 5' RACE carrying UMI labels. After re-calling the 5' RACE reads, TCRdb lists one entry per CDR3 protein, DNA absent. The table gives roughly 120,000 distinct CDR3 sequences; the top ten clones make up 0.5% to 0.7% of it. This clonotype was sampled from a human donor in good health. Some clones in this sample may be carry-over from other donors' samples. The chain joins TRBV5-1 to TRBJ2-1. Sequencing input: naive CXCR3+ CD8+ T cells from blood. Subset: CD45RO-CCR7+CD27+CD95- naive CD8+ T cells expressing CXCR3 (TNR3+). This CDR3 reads CASSDADGYNEQFF.